Each of the 13 T cell receptor beta chains below was sequenced from the same sample in a study of T-cell reconstitution after alpha-beta-depleted transplantation in children. Using unique molecular identifiers, the investigators prepared the TCRbeta library. TCRdb processed the PCR reads anew with MiXCR; each CDR3 protein has one entry. The sample consists of nearly 400,000 distinct CDR3 sequences, roughly 22% of them appearing once. The sample consisted of PBMCs from the stem cell graft donor, taken from the stem cell graft. The receptors were sampled from a human donor who donated a stem cell graft to a child with acute myeloid leukemia.

The sample holds many counts of this clonotype. The rearrangement links TRBV20-1 to TRBJ2-7; 7 bases match TRBD2. V lost 0 bases and J lost 0; bases outside the gene matches: 8. CDR3 size: 16 residues. Germline V gene sequence: CDR1 DFQATT, CDR2 SNEGSKA (reference sequence). The CDR3 nucleotides read TGCAGTGCTAGAGATCAGGCGGGAGTCCTCTCCTACGAGCAGTACTTC. Protein sequence: CSARDQAGVLSYEQYF.

This clonotype showed up many times. The rearrangement links TRBV29-1 to TRBJ2-7; the match to TRBD2 covers 8 bases. V shed 5 bases and J 7 bases; nucleotides not matched to a gene: 10. This CDR3 has 13 amino acids. Germline V gene lookup returns CDR1 SQVTM and CDR2 ANQGSEA. CDR3 protein: CSVFTGGMGEQYF. The CDR3 DNA reads TGCAGCGTTTTCACGGGAGGGATGGGTGAGCAGTACTTC.

The table lists this clonotype with a few counts. The rearrangement links TRBV2 to TRBJ1-1, with D uncertain. CDR1 SNHLY and CDR2 FYNNEI come from the germline V gene. Trimming took off 0 bases at V and 1 base at J, with 9 bases between the two ends. This CDR3 is built from 15 residues. The CDR3 spells CASSEAERKNTEAFF. Written as DNA, the CDR3 is TGTGCCAGCAGTGAAGCCGAACGGAAGAACACTGAAGCTTTCTTT.

V and J are TRBV6-2 or TRBV6-3 and TRBJ2-1, with 9 bases fitting TRBD2. The CDR3 totals 16 residues. V trimming: 2 bases; J trimming: 4 bases; junction bases outside the gene matches: 6. Germline assignment: CDR1 MNHEY and CDR2 SVGEGT. DNA of the CDR3: TGTGCCAGCAGTTACCCGGCTAGCGGGACGTACAATGAGCAGTTCTTC. As protein: CASSYPASGTYNEQFF.

A few counts support this clonotype. The DNA of the CDR3 is TGTGCCAGCAGTTTATTTCCCCTCGGGACAGAAGCAACTAATGAAAAACTGTTTTTT. Translated: CASSLFPLGTEATNEKLFF. The chain carries TRBV27 and TRBJ1-4, with TRBD1 matching over 7 bases. The germline gives CDR1 MNHEY, CDR2 SMNVEV (reference sequence). This CDR3 has 19 residues. Trimming removed 1 base from V and 0 bases from J; junction bases left unmatched: 11.

In this sample, this clonotype turned up a few times. V gene TRBV25-1 combines with J gene TRBJ2-7, with TRBD2 matching over 9 bases. The CDR3 extends over 14 amino acids. Trimming at V came to 6 bases and at J to 5 bases, leaving 8 bases not matched to a gene. The germline gives CDR1 MGHDK, CDR2 SYGVNS. The CDR3 region is CASSHTGTSNEQYF. Here the CDR3 DNA reads TGTGCCAGCAGCCATACCGGGACTAGCAACGAGCAGTACTTC.

This chain joins TRBV12-3 or TRBV12-4 and TRBJ2-2, with 8 bases aligning to TRBD1. The CDR3 totals 16 residues. V lost 5 bases, J lost 1 base, and 6 bases stayed unmatched. This chain's CDR3 is CASSTTGGQNTGELFF. CDR3 DNA sequence: TGTGCCAGCAGTACTACAGGGGGGCAGAACACCGGGGAGCTGTTTTTT.

The V gene is TRBV12-3 or TRBV12-4, the J gene TRBJ1-5; TRBD1 is a possible D gene (6 bases). The V and J ends lost 6 bases and 2 bases respectively, with 14 bases between them. The CDR3 loop spans 15 amino acids. The CDR3 spells CASSPRAGGNQPQHF. The CDR3 bases are TGTGCCAGCAGCCCGAGGGCAGGGGGCAATCAGCCCCAGCATTTT.

The chain has TRBV12-3 or TRBV12-4 and TRBJ2-3; the match to TRBD2 covers 14 bases. The CDR3 contains 15 residues. V lost 5 bases to trimming and J lost 5 bases; unmatched junction nucleotides: 3. The CDR3 is CASSGLAGGRDTQYF. The DNA for the CDR3 is TGTGCCAGCAGTGGACTAGCGGGAGGTCGAGATACGCAGTATTTT.

The V gene is TRBV10-3, the J gene TRBJ2-7; D gene uncertain. The V end was cut by 11 bases, the J end by 0 bases, with 11 bases between. This CDR3 is built from 12 residues. Germline values: CDR1 ENHRY, CDR2 SYGVKD. The CDR3 DNA follows: TGTGCCGCGCGAGGTCCCTCCTACGAGCAGTACTTC. Protein: CAARGPSYEQYF.

The J gene is TRBJ2-3, the V gene TRBV5-1; D not certain. Trimming stripped 1 base from V and 4 bases from J, with 10 bases between. CDR1 and CDR2 (germline): SGHRS, YFSETQ. This CDR3 spans 14 amino acids. This CDR3 is CASSLIWQPDTQYF. The DNA for the CDR3 is TGCGCCAGCAGCTTGATCTGGCAACCAGATACGCAGTATTTT.

V usage is TRBV7-9 and J usage is TRBJ2-1, with 8 bases fitting TRBD1. V lost 3 bases to trimming and J lost 4 bases; unmatched junction nucleotides: 11. The CDR3 is 17 residues long. CDR1 SEHNR and CDR2 FQNEAQ come from the germline V gene (reference sequence). The CDR3 nucleotides are TGTGCCAGCAGCTTCCCGGGGGTCAGGGGGCAGTACAATGAGCAGTTCTTC. Its protein product is CASSFPGVRGQYNEQFF.

The table lists this clonotype with a few counts. The V and J genes are TRBV7-6 and TRBJ2-2, with 7 bases fitting TRBD1. Trimming cost V 5 bases and J 6 bases; bases outside gene matches: 6. The CDR3 sequence is 14 residues long. Germline V lookup: CDR1 SGHVS, CDR2 FNYEAQ. CDR3 coding DNA: TGTGCCAGCAGCCTTGACAGGGCGGCCGGGGAGCTGTTTTTT. As protein: CASSLDRAAGELFF.